These T cell receptor beta chains were read from a single sample in a study of shared clonotypes between healthy human individuals. Assay: immunoSEQ multiplex PCR; the TCRdb copy retains only in-frame clones and omits some. Of approximately 1,000,000 clones in the sample, around 82% are singletons; the top ten hold about 0.52%. Source material: memory CD4+ T cells from PBMCs. These receptors were obtained from a man aged 18-30 years in good health. Some clones in this sample may be carry-over from other donors' samples. CDR3s include the opening cysteine and the closing phenylalanine or tryptophan. A D gene is named only where the DNA matches it firmly. Expanded clones are given a class, and other clones once, few, many or no size at all.

TRBV27,.,16,.,TRBJ2-1,TGTGCCAGCTCCCGACCCCAGTTCGGGGTTTACAATGAGCAGTTCTTC,CASSRPQFGVYNEQFF
TRBV19,TRBD1,16,.,TRBJ1-4,TGTGCCAGTAGTATCTTTTTTTGGGACAGGGTTGAAAAACTGTTTTTT,CASSIFFWDRVEKLFF
TRBV6-5,TRBD1,14,few,TRBJ1-1,TGTGCCAGCAGTCAACCCGCCGACAGGGGTGAAGCTTTCTTT,CASSQPADRGEAFF
TRBV28,.,16,few,TRBJ1-1,TGTGCCAGCAGCCCCACATGGCCCCAGGGATACACTGAAGCTTTCTTT,CASSPTWPQGYTEAFF
TRBV7-9,.,14,.,TRBJ2-4,TGTGCCAGCAGCCACCTCTCCATTGGCAACATTCAGTACTTC,CASSHLSIGNIQYF
TRBV6-4,.,19,.,TRBJ2-6,TGTGCCAGCAGAAACTCCGGGGGGCAGGGGACTTCTGGGGCCAACGTCCTGACTTTC,CASRNSGGQGTSGANVLTF
TRBV28,.,14,.,TRBJ1-5,TGTGCCAGCTTTCGTGGGGGGGGCGGTCAGCCCCAGCATTTT,CASFRGGGGQPQHF
TRBV21-1,.,13,.,TRBJ1-2,TGTGCCAGCGCCGGACAGGGGGACTATGGCTACACCTTC,CASAGQGDYGYTF
TRBV27,.,15,.,TRBJ2-1,TGTGCCAGCCCTCGAAATGACTCGGCCTACAATGAGCAGTTCTTC,CASPRNDSAYNEQFF
TRBV18,TRBD1,13,.,TRBJ1-1,TGTGCCAGCTCAACGGACAGGGTCTCTGAAGCTTTCTTT,CASSTDRVSEAFF
TRBV2,.,13,few,TRBJ2-7,TGTGCCAGCACCGTCGGAGCCCCCTACGAGCAGTACTTC,CASTVGAPYEQYF
TRBV9,.,13,.,TRBJ2-3,TGTGCCAGCAGCGTAGCTGACGGAGATACGCAGTATTTT,CASSVADGDTQYF
TRBV28,TRBD2,16,.,TRBJ2-1,TGTGCCAGCAGTTTTCTAGCGGGAATGGCCTACAATGAGCAGTTCTTC,CASSFLAGMAYNEQFF
TRBV4-3,TRBD1,15,.,TRBJ1-2,TGCGCCAGCAGCCAAGAGGTTGAGACAGGGGTCGGCTACACCTTC,CASSQEVETGVGYTF
TRBV4-3,.,16,.,TRBJ2-7,TGCGCCAGCAGCCAAGCCGTGGTTGGCTACTCCTACGAGCAGTACTTC,CASSQAVVGYSYEQYF
TRBV27,TRBD2,19,.,TRBJ2-3,TGTGCCAGCAGTTTACTGCGGTACCGGGAGGGCCTCTTCACAGATACGCAGTATTTT,CASSLLRYREGLFTDTQYF
TRBV5-8,TRBD2,14,.,TRBJ2-1,TGTGCCAGCAGCTTGGAAGTCCTAGCGGGAGAGCAGTTCTTC,CASSLEVLAGEQFF
TRBV6-1,.,13,few,TRBJ2-3,TGTGCCAGCGCCGACACCCTGGGGGATACGCAGTATTTT,CASADTLGDTQYF
TRBV7-3,TRBD2,14,.,TRBJ2-1,TGTGCCAGCAGCCGGACTAGCGGGATAAATGAGCAGTTCTTC,CASSRTSGINEQFF
TRBV23-1,.,17,once,TRBJ1-1,TGCGCCAGCAGTCAATCCGACTTATACAGGCTGGGGGCTGAAGCTTTCTTT,CASSQSDLYRLGAEAFF
TRBV7-3,TRBD2,15,.,TRBJ2-3,TGTGCCAGCAGCGCCTCTAGCGGACCCACAGATACGCAGTATTTT,CASSASSGPTDTQYF
TRBV5-1,TRBD1,14,few,TRBJ1-2,TGCGCCAGCAGCTTACCGGGACAGGTTGCTGGCTACACCTTC,CASSLPGQVAGYTF
TRBV29-1,TRBD1,14,.,TRBJ2-7,TGCAGCGTTGAAGGTGCGACAGGGCACTACGAGCAGTACTTC,CSVEGATGHYEQYF
TRBV11-2,.,15,.,TRBJ2-1,TGTGCCAGCGGCTCGGCCACCAGCTCCTACAATGAGCAGTTCTTC,CASGSATSSYNEQFF
TRBV7-2,.,15,.,TRBJ2-7,TGTGCCAGCAGCTTAGGACTAGACTTCACCTACGAGCAGTACTTC,CASSLGLDFTYEQYF
TRBV5-1,.,14,.,TRBJ2-7,TGCGCCAGCAGCGCAGGACTACAATCCTACGAGCAGTACTTC,CASSAGLQSYEQYF
TRBV5-1,.,13,.,TRBJ2-5,TGCGCCAGCAGCTTGGAGTCTAGGGGAACCCAGTACTTC,CASSLESRGTQYF
TRBV5-4,TRBD1,18,.,TRBJ1-2,TGTGCCAGCAGCTCGCCTATAAGGGGGCCAGGCCCCAGATATGGCTACACCTTC,CASSSPIRGPGPRYGYTF
TRBV7-9,.,14,.,TRBJ2-2,TGTGCCAGCAGCCCCCAGGCTGACACCGGGGAGCTGTTTTTT,CASSPQADTGELFF
TRBV7-3,.,14,.,TRBJ1-1,TGTGCCAGCGCGATTTGGGGCGGGAACACTGAAGCTTTCTTT,CASAIWGGNTEAFF
TRBV5-5,TRBD2,16,.,TRBJ2-5,TGTGCCAGCAGCTTGGGGGGACTAGCGGGAGCAGAGACCCAGTACTTC,CASSLGGLAGAETQYF
TRBV2,.,11,.,TRBJ2-1,TGTGCCAGCAGTGGGTTTGATGAGCAGTTCTTC,CASSGFDEQFF
TRBV5-1,.,15,once,TRBJ2-2,TGCGCCAGCAGATCGGGACCGACGAACACCGGGGAGCTGTTTTTT,CASRSGPTNTGELFF
TRBV29-1,.,12,.,TRBJ1-2,TGCAGCGCCACGAGGGGGATGGATGGCTACACCTTC,CSATRGMDGYTF
TRBV11-2,.,19,.,TRBJ2-3,TGTGCCAGCAGCTTAGGTTTGTTTGGCGGGGCGGAGGGCACAGATACGCAGTATTTT,CASSLGLFGGAEGTDTQYF
TRBV6-6,TRBD1,14,.,TRBJ1-2,TGTGCCAGCACCAAGACAGGGGAAGACTATGGCTACACCTTC,CASTKTGEDYGYTF
TRBV10-1,TRBD2,15,once,TRBJ2-1,TGCGCCAGCAGTGAGCCGGGAGGGAAATACAATGAGCAGTTCTTC,CASSEPGGKYNEQFF
TRBV10-3,.,12,.,TRBJ2-3,TGTGCCATCAGGAAGAGCGGAGATACGCAGTATTTT,CAIRKSGDTQYF
TRBV10-1,TRBD2,17,few,TRBJ2-3,TGCGCCAGCAGTGGAGTTGGACTAGCGGGAGACACAGATACGCAGTATTTT,CASSGVGLAGDTDTQYF
TRBV18,.,14,.,TRBJ2-5,TGTGCCAGCTCACCATTGATGAACCAAGAGACCCAGTACTTC,CASSPLMNQETQYF
TRBV28,TRBD1,14,.,TRBJ1-2,TGTGCCAGCAGCCCTGGACAGGGGAGGAGTAGCTACACCTTC,CASSPGQGRSSYTF
TRBV5-6,.,13,few,TRBJ2-2,TGTGCCAGCAGCTTGGGACGACCCGGGGAGCTGTTTTTT,CASSLGRPGELFF
TRBV19,.,13,.,TRBJ2-1,TGTGCCAGTAGGGAACAGGAGTGGAATGAGCAGTTCTTC,CASREQEWNEQFF